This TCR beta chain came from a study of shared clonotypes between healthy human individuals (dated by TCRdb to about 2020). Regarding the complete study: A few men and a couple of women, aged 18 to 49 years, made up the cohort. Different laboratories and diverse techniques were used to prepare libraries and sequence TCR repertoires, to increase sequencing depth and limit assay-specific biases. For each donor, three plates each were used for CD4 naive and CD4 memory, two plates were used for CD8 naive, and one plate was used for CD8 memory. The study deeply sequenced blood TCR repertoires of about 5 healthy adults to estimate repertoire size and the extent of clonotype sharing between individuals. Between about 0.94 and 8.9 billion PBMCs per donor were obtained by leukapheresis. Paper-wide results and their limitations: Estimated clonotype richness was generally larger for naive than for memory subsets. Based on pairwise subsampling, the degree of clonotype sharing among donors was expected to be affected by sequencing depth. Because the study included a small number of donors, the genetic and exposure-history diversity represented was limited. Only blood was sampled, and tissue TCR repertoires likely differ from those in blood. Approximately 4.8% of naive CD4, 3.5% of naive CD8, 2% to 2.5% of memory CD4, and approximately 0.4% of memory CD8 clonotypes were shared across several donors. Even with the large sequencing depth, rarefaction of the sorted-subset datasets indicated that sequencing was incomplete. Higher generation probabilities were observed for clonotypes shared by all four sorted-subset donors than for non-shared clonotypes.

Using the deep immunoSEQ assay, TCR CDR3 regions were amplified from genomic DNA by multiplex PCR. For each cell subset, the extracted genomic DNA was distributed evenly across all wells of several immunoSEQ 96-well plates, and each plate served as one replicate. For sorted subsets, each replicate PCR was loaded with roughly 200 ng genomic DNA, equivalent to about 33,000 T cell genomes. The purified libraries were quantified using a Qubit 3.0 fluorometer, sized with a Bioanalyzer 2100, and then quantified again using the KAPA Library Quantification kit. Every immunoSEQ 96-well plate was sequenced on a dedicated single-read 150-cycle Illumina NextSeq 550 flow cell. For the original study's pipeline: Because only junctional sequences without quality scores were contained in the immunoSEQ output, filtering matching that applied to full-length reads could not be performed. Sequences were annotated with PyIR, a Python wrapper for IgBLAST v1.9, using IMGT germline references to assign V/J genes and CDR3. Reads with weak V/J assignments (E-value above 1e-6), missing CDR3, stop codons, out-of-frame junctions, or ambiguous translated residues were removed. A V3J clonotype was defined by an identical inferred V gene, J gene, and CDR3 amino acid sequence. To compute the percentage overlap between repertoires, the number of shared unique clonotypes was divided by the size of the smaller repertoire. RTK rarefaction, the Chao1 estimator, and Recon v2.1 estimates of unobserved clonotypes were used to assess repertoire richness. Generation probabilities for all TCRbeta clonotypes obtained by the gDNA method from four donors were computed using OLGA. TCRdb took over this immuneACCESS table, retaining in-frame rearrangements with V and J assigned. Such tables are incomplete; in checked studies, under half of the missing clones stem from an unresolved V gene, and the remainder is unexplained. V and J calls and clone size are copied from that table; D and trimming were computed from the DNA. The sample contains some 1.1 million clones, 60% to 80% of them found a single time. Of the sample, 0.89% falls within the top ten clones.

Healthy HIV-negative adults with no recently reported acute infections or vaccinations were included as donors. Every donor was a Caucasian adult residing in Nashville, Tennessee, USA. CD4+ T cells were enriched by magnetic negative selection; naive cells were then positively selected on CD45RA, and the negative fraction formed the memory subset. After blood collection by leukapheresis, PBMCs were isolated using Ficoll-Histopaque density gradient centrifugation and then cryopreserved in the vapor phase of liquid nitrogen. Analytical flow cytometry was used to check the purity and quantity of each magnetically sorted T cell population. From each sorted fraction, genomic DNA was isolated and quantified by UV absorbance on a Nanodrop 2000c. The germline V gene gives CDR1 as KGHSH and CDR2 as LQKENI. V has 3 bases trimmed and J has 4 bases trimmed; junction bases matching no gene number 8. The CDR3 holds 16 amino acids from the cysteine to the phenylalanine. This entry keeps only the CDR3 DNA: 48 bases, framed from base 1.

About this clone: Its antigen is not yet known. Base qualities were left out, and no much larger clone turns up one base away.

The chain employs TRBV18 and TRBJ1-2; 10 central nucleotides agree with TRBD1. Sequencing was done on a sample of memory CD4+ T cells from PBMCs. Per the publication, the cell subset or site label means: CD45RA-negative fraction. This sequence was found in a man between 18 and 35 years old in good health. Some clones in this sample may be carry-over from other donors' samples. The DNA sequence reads TGTGCCAGCTCACCGACCGGGACAGGGGCCGTCTATGGCTACACCTTC. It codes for CASSPTGTGAVYGYTF. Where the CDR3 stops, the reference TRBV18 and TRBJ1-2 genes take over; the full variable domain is NAGVMQNPRHLVRRRGQEARLRCSPMKGHSHVYWYRQLPEEGLKFMVYLQKENIIDESGMPKERFSAEFPKEGPSILRIQQVVRGDSAAYFCASSPTGTGAVYGYTFGSGTRLTVV.